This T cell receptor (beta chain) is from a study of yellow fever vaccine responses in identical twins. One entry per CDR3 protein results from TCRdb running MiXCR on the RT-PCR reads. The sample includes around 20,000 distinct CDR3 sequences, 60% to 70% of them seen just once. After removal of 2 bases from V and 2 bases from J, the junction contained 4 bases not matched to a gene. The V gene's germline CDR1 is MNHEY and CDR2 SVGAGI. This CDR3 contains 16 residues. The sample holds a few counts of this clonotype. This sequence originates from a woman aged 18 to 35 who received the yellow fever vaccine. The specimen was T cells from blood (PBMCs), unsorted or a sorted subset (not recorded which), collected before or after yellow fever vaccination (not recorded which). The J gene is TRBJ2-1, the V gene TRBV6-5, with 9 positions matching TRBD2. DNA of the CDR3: TGTGCCAGCAGTTACGTCCGCGGGGGGGCCTACAATGAGCAGTTCTTC. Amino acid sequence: CASSYVRGGAYNEQFF.